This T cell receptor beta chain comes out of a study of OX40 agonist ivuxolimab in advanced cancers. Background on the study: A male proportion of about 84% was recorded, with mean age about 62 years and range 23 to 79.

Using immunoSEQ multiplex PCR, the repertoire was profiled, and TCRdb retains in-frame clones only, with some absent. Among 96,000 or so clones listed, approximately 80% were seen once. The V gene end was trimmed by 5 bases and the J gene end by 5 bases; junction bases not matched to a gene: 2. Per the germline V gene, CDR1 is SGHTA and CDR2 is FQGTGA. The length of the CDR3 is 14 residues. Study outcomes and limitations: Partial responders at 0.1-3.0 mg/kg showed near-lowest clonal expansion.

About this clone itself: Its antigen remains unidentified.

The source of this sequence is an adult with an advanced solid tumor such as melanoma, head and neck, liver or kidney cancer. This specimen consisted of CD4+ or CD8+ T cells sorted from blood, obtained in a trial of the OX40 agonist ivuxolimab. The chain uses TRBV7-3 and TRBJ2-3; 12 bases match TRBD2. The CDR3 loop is CASSPSGGVDTQYF. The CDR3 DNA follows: TGTGCCAGCAGCCCTAGCGGGGGGGTAGATACGCAGTATTTT.